This T cell receptor (beta chain) was observed in a study of blood T cell repertoires in COVID-19. Study at large: Italy, Spain and the United States were the sources of the convalescent and acute COVID-19 samples. T cells, B-cell-depleted T cells, or PBMCs provided the cDNA or gDNA that served as material.

Original handling: Estimates of nucleated cell counts were drawn from the amplification of reference gene primers. Clones were sequenced by immunoSEQ multiplex PCR, and TCRdb holds only the in-frame ones, with some missing. V, J and clone size are those of that table, while D and trimming were read from the DNA. The sample records hundreds of thousands of clones, about 85% being singletons. This CDR3 contains 14 residues. Trimming stripped 2 bases from V and 0 bases from J, with 6 bases between. The germline V gene has CDR1 SGHTA and CDR2 FQGNSA. What was sequenced was peripheral blood. The chain links TRBV7-2 to TRBJ2-3; no clear D. The sequence derives from a young man with active or convalescent COVID-19. The CDR3 reads CASSLRVSTDTQYF. Here the CDR3 DNA reads TGTGCCAGCAGCTTACGGGTGAGCACAGATACGCAGTATTTT.